Presented here are 2 T cell receptor beta chains from one specimen sequenced in a study of metastatic and nonmetastatic thyroid tumors. Ahead of thyroid surgery, no patient had received treatment of any kind. TCRdb re-processed the PCR reads through MiXCR. Of fewer than 15,000 clones in the sample, 10% to 15% are singletons; the top ten hold more than 14%. Sequencing used blood. The receptors originated from a female donor with papillary thyroid cancer or a benign thyroid nodule (not recorded which). Some clones in this sample may be carry-over from other donors' samples.

This clone was detected only a few times. Compared with germline, one end of the junction differs, possibly owing to a read error. The gene calls are TRBV13 and TRBJ2-7; tentatively, D is TRBD1 (8 bases). Germline assignment: CDR1 PRHDT and CDR2 FYEKMQ (reference sequence). The CDR3 length is 19 residues. DNA of the CDR3: TGTGCCAGCAACTCTGTTGGGACAGGTGGCGCCGGGGGGTCCTACGAGCAGTGCTTC. This sequence encodes CASNSVGTGGAGGSYEQCF.

This clone has at least ten counts. This chain joins TRBV30 and TRBJ2-5; D may be TRBD1 (5 bases). Trimming stripped 1 base from V and 5 bases from J, with 8 bases between. CDR1 and CDR2 (germline): GTSNPN, SVGIG (reference sequence). This CDR3 region has 12 residues. This CDR3 reads CAWSGQGETQYF. The CDR3 nucleotides read TGTGCCTGGAGTGGCCAGGGCGAGACCCAGTACTTC.